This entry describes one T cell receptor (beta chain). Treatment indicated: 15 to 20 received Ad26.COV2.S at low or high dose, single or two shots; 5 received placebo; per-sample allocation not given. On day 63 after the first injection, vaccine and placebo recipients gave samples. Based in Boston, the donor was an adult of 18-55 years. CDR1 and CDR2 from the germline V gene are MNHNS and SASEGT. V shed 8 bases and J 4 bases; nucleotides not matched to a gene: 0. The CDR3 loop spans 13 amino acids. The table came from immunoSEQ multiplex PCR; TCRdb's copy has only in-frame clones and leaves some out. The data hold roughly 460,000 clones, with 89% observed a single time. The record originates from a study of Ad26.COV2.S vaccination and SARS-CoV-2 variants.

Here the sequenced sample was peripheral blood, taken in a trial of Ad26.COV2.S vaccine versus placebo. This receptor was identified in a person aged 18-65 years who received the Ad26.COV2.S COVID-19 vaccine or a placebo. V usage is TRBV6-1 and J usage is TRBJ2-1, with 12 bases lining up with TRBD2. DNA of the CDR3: TGTGCCAGCGGACTAGCGGGGTACAATGAGCAGTTCTTC. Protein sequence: CASGLAGYNEQFF.